These 22 T cell receptor beta chains originate from one sample sequenced in a study of T-cell memory formation after mild COVID-19 (dated by TCRdb to about 2021). Receptor libraries were prepared by 5' RACE. Instrument on record: Illumina NovaSeq 6000. Through fastp at Q25 and MiXCR, TCRdb rebuilt clones from the public reads, retaining in-frame beta chains. A single entry per CDR3 protein holds the most common genes and DNA from its merged rows. Recorded for this sample are 380,000 or so distinct CDR3 sequences; around 14% of them occurred a single time. The ten largest clones capture 22% of the sample. The sequenced material came from PBMCs or a T cell subset sorted from them (not recorded which). The receptors originated from a man between 18 and 29 years old who had mild COVID-19 (a few samples of this study predate the infection). The sample titles of this study are shuffled in the database, so cell type and time point are left out; the donor was told from shared clones.

The rearrangement joins TRBV10-3 to TRBJ2-2; TRBD2 might be the D (7 bases). Trimming took 6 bases from V and 2 from J, leaving 16 bases between them. There are 16 residues in the CDR3. Germline V gene data show CDR1 as ENHRY and CDR2 as SYGVKD. The CDR3, as DNA: TGTGCCATCAGAGACCCCCGGGGGGCCAACACCGGGGAGCTGTTTTTT. This translates into CAIRDPRGANTGELFF.

About this clonotype itself: Compared with germline, one end of the junction differs, possibly owing to a read error. CDR3 amino acids: CASSLTGGAGTNVLTF. The CDR3 coding sequence is TGTGCCAGCAGCCTGACAGGGGGAGCTGGGACCAACGTCCTGACTTTC. The rearrangement links TRBV6-5 to TRBJ2-6; 9 nucleotides agree with TRBD1. CDR3 length: 16 amino acids. Germline CDR1 is MNHEY and CDR2 is SVGAGI.

The rearrangement links TRBV3-1 to TRBJ2-1, with 10 positions matching TRBD2. From germline, CDR1 is LGHDT and CDR2 YNNKEL (reference sequence). CDR3 size: 18 residues. After removal of 0 bases from V and 1 base from J, the junction contained 6 bases not matched to a gene. In DNA, the CDR3 is TGTGCCAGCAGCCAAGAACAGCGGGGGGGCGTGTCCTACAATGAGCAGTTCTTC. Encoded protein: CASSQEQRGGVSYNEQFF.

This clonotype has just a few counts. This rearrangement joins TRBV20-1 to TRBJ1-6, with 10 bases aligning to TRBD1. CDR1 and CDR2 from the germline V gene are DFQATT and SNEGSKA (reference sequence). The CDR3 covers 16 residues. The V segment lost 1 base and the J segment 6 bases; nucleotides outside the gene matches: 6. This chain's CDR3 is CSARAGGQGFNSPLHF. The DNA for the CDR3 is TGCAGTGCTAGAGCCGGGGGACAGGGGTTTAATTCACCCCTCCACTTT.

This chain connects TRBV7-9 to TRBJ2-7; 10 bases are a match to TRBD1. The CDR3 has 14 amino acids. V was clipped by 1 base and J by 5 bases; unmatched bases: 2. Germline V lookup: CDR1 SEHNR, CDR2 FQNEAQ (reference sequence). CDR3 bases: TGTGCCAGCAGCTTAGAAGGGACAGGGGACGAGCAGTACGTC. It yields the protein CASSLEGTGDEQYV.

This clonotype was counted ten times or more. J is TRBJ1-1 and V is TRBV7-6, with D maybe TRBD1 (5 bases). The CDR3 extends over 13 amino acids. Trimming cost V 5 bases and J 1 base, with 8 bases left between them. Germline loops: CDR1 SGHVS, CDR2 FNYEAQ. The CDR3 loop is CASSTDRNTEAFF. The CDR3 bases are TGTGCCAGCAGCACCGACAGGAACACTGAAGCTTTCTTT.

The CDR3 loop is CASGTSGNEQYF. DNA of the CDR3: TGTGCCAGCGGGACTAGCGGGAACGAGCAGTACTTC. This rearrangement joins TRBV6-5 to TRBJ2-7; 13 nucleotides line up with TRBD2. The V segment lost 8 bases and the J segment 5 bases; nucleotides outside the gene matches: 0. The CDR3 is 12 amino acids. Germline V gene data show CDR1 as MNHEY and CDR2 as SVGAGI.

This clonotype was observed a handful of times. The chain uses TRBV28 and TRBJ1-5; D uncertain. V dropped 7 bases and J dropped 7 bases, with 14 bases sitting between them. The CDR3 contains 13 residues. CDR1 and CDR2 (germline): MDHEN, SYDVKM. CDR3 loop: CASTGDSMQPQHF. The DNA of the CDR3 is TGTGCCAGCACCGGGGATTCTATGCAGCCCCAGCATTTT. Supplemented by reference TRBV28 and TRBJ1-5, the full variable domain reads DVKVTQSSRYLVKRTGEKVFLECVQDMDHENMFWYRQDPGLGLRLIYFSYDVKMKEKGDIPEGYSVSREKKERFSLILESASTNQTSMYLCASTGDSMQPQHFGDGTRLSIL.

V is TRBV7-8 and J is TRBJ2-7; the match to TRBD1 covers 7 bases. The V segment lost 5 bases and the J segment 0 bases; nucleotides outside the gene matches: 4. This CDR3 has 14 amino acids. Germline V gene sequence: CDR1 SGHVS, CDR2 FQNEAQ. CDR3: CASSAGGASYEQYV. Here the CDR3 DNA reads TGTGCCAGCAGCGCAGGGGGAGCCTCCTACGAGCAGTACGTC.

This clonotype turned up a few times. The chain links TRBV2 to TRBJ2-1; possibly TRBD2 for D (5 bases). CDR1 and CDR2 from the germline V gene are SNHLY and FYNNEI. The CDR3 has 14 amino acids. V was clipped by 4 bases and J by 7 bases, with 14 bases between them. Here the CDR3 DNA reads TGTGCCAGCAGTGTCGTAGAGGGTAGGAATGAGCAGTTCTTC. Protein product: CASSVVEGRNEQFF.

This clonotype was counted only a few times. V usage is TRBV4-3 and J usage is TRBJ2-7; weak D call: TRBD1 (6 bases). Trimming removed 4 bases from V and 0 bases from J, with 25 bases in between. The CDR3 contains 19 residues. Germline V CDR1 and CDR2: LGHNA, YSLEER. The CDR3 DNA is TGCGCCAGCAGCCTCAATTTGTTTTGGCGTCAGGGGAGCTCCTACGAGCAGTACTTC. It encodes CASSLNLFWRQGSSYEQYF.

The sample holds many counts of this clonotype. CDR3 coding DNA: TGTGCCAGCAGCCCGAGTAGGGCATCAGAGACCCAGTACTTC. It encodes CASSPSRASETQYF. This chain links TRBV12-3 or TRBV12-4 with TRBJ2-5; no firm D call. The CDR3 has 14 amino acids. Trimming left V 6 bases short and J 4 bases short, with 15 bases between.

This clonotype was picked up a small number of times. The genes are TRBV6-2 or TRBV6-3 and TRBJ2-7; 11 positions agree with TRBD2. Trimming at V came to 8 bases and at J to 5 bases, leaving 11 bases not matched to a gene. The CDR3 is 15 residues long. The germline V gene encodes CDR1 MNHEY and CDR2 SVGEGT. CDR3 loop: CASRPGGTSGHEQYF. CDR3 DNA sequence: TGTGCCAGCCGCCCAGGAGGGACTAGCGGACACGAGCAGTACTTC.

This chain links TRBV21-1 with TRBJ2-5; the table's D call, TRBD1, was not checked against the DNA. TRBV21-1 is listed as a pseudogene. This CDR3 has 14 amino acids. The CDR3 bases are TGTGCCAGCAGCACAACAGGAGTCCAAGAGACCCAGTACTTC. Protein: CASSTTGVQETQYF.

This chain joins TRBV20-1 and TRBJ2-1; maybe TRBD2 (6 bases). CDR1 is DFQATT, CDR2 SNEGSKA, per germline (reference sequence). The V end was cut by 3 bases, the J end by 9 bases, with 21 bases between. This CDR3 region has 15 residues. The CDR3 spells CSASRSSAVGTEQFF. CDR3 DNA sequence: TGCAGTGCTAGTCGGTCTAGCGCGGTTGGAACTGAGCAGTTCTTC.

This clonotype was found many times. V gene TRBV7-3 combines with J gene TRBJ1-1; D gene uncertain. CDR3 length: 14 residues. Germline-derived CDR1 and CDR2 are SGHTA and FQGTGA. V lost 3 bases, J lost 3 bases, and 11 bases lay in between. CDR3 nucleotide sequence: TGTGCCAGCAGCTTCTCTCCCCAGGACACTGAAGCTTTCTTT. Translated, it gives CASSFSPQDTEAFF.

This clonotype appeared a few times. CDR3 nucleotides: TGTGCCAGCAGTCGGAGCTCTGGGGCCAACGTCCTGACTTTC. Amino acid sequence: CASSRSSGANVLTF. V is TRBV9 and J is TRBJ2-6; no clear D. CDR1 SGDLS and CDR2 YYNGEE come from the germline V gene. This CDR3 is 14 amino acids long. V was pared by 5 bases and J by 0 bases, with 6 bases between.

The chain joins TRBV7-8 to TRBJ2-3; the match to TRBD2 covers 9 bases. The V gene's germline CDR1 is SGHVS and CDR2 FQNEAQ. The CDR3 loop spans 16 amino acids. The V and J ends lost 2 bases and 4 bases, in that order; junction bases with no gene match: 7. The CDR3 sequence: CASSLSGGGAADTQYF. The CDR3 DNA is TGTGCCAGCAGCTTAAGCGGCGGGGGGGCAGCAGATACGCAGTATTTT.

The chain employs TRBV6-1 and TRBJ1-1; D is undetermined. CDR3 length equals 14 residues. Germline V CDR1 and CDR2: MNHNS, SASEGT. Trimming cost V 6 bases and J 4 bases, with 15 bases left between them. CDR3 amino acids: CASRREPAATEAFF. CDR3 nucleotide sequence: TGTGCCAGCAGGAGGGAGCCCGCGGCCACTGAAGCTTTCTTT.

This clonotype was recorded a few times. The chain is built from TRBV5-1 and TRBJ2-7, with D possibly being TRBD1 (5 bases). Deletions cut 0 bases from V and 2 bases from J, with 12 bases between. Germline V gene data show CDR1 as SGHRS and CDR2 as YFSETQ. The CDR3 consists of 15 residues. The CDR3 DNA sequence: TGCGCCAGCAGCTTGGTGCCAGGGATCCCCTACGAGCAGTACGTC. Residues: CASSLVPGIPYEQYV.

This rearrangement joins TRBV30 to TRBJ2-2; D possibly uses TRBD1 or TRBD2 (5 bases each). The germline V and J ends were trimmed by 0 bases and 3 bases, with 17 bases remaining between them. The CDR3 runs 17 residues. The germline gives CDR1 GTSNPN, CDR2 SVGIG (reference sequence). CDR3: CAWSVGRERSHTGELFF. The CDR3 region has the DNA TGTGCCTGGAGTGTCGGCAGGGAGAGGTCACACACCGGGGAGCTGTTTTTT.

The gene calls are TRBV24-1 and TRBJ2-2, with D perhaps matching TRBD1 (5 bases). CDR1 and CDR2 (germline): KGHDR, SFDVKD. This CDR3 has 13 residues. V lost 7 bases to trimming and J lost 7 bases, with 12 bases between them. CDR3 sequence reads: CATRGVLRGELFF. The CDR3 coding sequence is TGTGCCACCAGAGGGGTTCTTCGCGGGGAGCTGTTTTTT.